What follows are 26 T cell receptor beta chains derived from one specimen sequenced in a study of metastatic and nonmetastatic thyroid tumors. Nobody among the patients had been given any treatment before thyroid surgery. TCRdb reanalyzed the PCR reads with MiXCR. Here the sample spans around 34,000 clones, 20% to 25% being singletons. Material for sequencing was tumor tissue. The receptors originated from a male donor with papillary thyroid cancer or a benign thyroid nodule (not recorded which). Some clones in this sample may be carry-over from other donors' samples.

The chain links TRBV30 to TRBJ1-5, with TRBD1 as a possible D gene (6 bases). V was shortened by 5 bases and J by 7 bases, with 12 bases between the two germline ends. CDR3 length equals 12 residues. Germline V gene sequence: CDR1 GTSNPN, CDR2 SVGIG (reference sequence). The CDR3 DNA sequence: TGTGCCTGGTCGGACAGCAGCCAGCCCCAGCATTTT. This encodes CAWSDSSQPQHF.

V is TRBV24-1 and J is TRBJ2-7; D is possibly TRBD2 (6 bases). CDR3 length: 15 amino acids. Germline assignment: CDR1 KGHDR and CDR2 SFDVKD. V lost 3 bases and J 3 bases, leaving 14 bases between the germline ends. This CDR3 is CATSDPRDSNYEQYF. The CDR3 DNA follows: TGTGCCACCAGTGATCCCCGGGACTCTAACTACGAGCAGTACTTC.

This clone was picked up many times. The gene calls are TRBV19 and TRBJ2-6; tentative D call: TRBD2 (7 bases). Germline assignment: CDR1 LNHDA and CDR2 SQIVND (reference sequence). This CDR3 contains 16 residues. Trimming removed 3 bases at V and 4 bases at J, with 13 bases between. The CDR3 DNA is TGTGCCAGTAGTATTAGGGGGGGGCTAGGGGCCAACGTCCTGACTTTC. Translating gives CASSIRGGLGANVLTF.

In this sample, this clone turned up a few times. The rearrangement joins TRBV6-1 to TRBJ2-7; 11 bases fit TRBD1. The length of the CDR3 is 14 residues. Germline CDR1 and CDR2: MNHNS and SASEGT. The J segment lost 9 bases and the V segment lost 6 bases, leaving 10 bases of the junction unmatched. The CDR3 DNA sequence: TGTGCCAGCAGCCACAGGGACAGGGGGTATTTGCAGTACTTC. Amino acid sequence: CASSHRDRGYLQYF.

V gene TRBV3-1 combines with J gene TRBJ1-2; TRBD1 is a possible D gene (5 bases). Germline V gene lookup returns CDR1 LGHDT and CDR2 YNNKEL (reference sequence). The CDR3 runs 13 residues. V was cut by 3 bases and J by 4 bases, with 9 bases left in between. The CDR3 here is CASSQGRIYGYTF. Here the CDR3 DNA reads TGTGCCAGCAGCCAGGGACGGATCTATGGCTACACCTTC.

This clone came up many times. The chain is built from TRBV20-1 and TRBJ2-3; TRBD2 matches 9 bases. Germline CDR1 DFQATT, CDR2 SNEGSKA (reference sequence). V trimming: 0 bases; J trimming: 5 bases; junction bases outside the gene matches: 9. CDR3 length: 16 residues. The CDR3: CSARDSMSGRIDTQYF. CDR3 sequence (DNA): TGCAGTGCTAGAGATAGCATGAGCGGGAGGATAGATACGCAGTATTTT.

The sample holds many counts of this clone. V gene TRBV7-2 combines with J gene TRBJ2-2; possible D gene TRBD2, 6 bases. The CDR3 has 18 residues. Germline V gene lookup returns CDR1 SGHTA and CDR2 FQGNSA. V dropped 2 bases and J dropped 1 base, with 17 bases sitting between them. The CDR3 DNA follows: TGTGCCAGCAGCTTACGGGCGGGGCACCCCCTGAACACCGGGGAGCTGTTTTTT. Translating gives CASSLRAGHPLNTGELFF. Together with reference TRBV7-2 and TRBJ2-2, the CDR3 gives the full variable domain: GAGVSQSPSNKVTEKGKDVELRCDPISGHTALYWYRQSLGQGLEFLIYFQGNSAPDKSGLPSDRFSAERTGGSVSTLTIQRTQQEDSAVYLCASSLRAGHPLNTGELFFGEGSRLTVL.

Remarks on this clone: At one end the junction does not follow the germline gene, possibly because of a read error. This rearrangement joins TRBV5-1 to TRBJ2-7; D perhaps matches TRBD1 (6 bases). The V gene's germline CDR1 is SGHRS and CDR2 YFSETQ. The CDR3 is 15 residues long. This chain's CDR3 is CASSQRTRGAYEKYF. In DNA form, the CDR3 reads TGCGCCAGCAGCCAGAGGACCAGGGGAGCCTACGAGAAGTACTTC.

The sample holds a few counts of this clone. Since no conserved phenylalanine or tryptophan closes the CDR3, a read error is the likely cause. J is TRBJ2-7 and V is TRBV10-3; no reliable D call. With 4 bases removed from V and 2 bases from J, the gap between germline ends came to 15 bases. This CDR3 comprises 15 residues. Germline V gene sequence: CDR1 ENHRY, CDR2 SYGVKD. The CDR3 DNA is TGTGCCATCAGTGTAATACAGCAATCCGCCTACGAGCAGTACCTC. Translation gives CAISVIQQSAYEQYL.

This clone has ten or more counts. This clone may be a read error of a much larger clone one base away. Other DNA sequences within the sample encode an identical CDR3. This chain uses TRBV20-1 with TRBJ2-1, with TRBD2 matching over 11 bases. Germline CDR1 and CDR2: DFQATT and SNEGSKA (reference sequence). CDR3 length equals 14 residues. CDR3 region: CSANSGRGRNEQFF. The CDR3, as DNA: TGCAGCGCTAATAGCGGGAGGGGCAGGAATGAGCAGTTCTTC.

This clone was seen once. The CDR3 loop reads CAWSFRVDTEAFF. The DNA of the CDR3 is TGTGCCTGGAGCTTCAGGGTTGACACTGAAGCTTTCTTT. This chain links TRBV30 with TRBJ1-1, with D possibly TRBD1 on 5 matching bases. This CDR3 spans 13 amino acids. The germline V and J ends were trimmed by 3 bases and 3 bases, with 11 bases remaining between them. CDR1 and CDR2 from the germline V gene are GTSNPN and SVGIG (reference sequence).

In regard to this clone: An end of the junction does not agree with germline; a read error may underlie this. CDR3 in amino acids: CSAREAGGLETEYF. In nucleotides, the CDR3 is TGCAGTGCTAGAGAGGCGGGAGGGTTGGAGACCGAGTACTTC. This chain connects TRBV20-1 to TRBJ2-5, with TRBD2 matching over 9 bases. The CDR3 contains 14 residues. CDR1 and CDR2 (germline): DFQATT, SNEGSKA (reference sequence).

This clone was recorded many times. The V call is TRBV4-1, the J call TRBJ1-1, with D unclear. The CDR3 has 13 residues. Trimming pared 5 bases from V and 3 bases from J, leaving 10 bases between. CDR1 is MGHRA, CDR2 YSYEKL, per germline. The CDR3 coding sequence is TGCGCCAGCAGCTGGGTGGGCGACACTGAAGCTTTCTTT. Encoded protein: CASSWVGDTEAFF.

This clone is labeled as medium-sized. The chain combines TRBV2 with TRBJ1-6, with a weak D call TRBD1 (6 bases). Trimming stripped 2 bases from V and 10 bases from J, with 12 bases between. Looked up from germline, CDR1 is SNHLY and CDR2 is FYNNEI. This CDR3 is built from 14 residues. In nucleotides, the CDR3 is TGTGCCAGCAGTGAACAGGGGAGACAGTCACCCCTCCACTTT. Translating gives CASSEQGRQSPLHF. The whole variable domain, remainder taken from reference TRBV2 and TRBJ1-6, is EPEVTQTPSHQVTQMGQEVILRCVPISNHLYFYWYRQILGQKVEFLVSFYNNEISEKSEIFDDQFSVERPDGSNFTLKIRSTKLEDSAMYFCASSEQGRQSPLHFGNGTRLTVT.

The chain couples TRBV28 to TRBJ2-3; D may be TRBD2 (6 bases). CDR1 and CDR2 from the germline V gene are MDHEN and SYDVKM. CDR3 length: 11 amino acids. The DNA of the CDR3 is TGTTCCATCGTCCGGGGGTATACGCAGTATTTT. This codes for CSIVRGYTQYF.

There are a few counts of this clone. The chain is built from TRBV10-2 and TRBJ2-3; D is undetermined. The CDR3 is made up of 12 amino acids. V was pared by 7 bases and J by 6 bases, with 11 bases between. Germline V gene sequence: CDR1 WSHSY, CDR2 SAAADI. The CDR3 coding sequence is TGCGCCAGCATCCGCGACGGTGATACGCAGTATTTT. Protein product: CASIRDGDTQYF.

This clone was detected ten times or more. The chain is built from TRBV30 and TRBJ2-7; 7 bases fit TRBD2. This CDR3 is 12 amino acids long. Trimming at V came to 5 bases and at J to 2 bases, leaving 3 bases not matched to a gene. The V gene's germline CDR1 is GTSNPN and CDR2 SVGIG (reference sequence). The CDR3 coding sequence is TGTGCCTGGGAGCGGGAAGCCTACGAGCAGTACTTC. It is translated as CAWEREAYEQYF.

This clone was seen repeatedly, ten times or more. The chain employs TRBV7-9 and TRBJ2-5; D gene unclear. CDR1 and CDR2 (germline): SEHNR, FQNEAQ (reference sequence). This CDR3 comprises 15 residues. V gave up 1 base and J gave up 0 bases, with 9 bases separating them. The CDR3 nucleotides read TGTGCCAGCAGCTTAGGGTCCGGCCACCAAGAGACCCAGTACTTC. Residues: CASSLGSGHQETQYF. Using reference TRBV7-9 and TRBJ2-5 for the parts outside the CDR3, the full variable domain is DTGVSQNPRHKITKRGQNVTFRCDPISEHNRLYWYRQTLGQGPEFLTYFQNEAQLEKSRLLSDRFSAERPKGSFSTLEIQRTEQGDSAMYLCASSLGSGHQETQYFGPGTRLLVL.

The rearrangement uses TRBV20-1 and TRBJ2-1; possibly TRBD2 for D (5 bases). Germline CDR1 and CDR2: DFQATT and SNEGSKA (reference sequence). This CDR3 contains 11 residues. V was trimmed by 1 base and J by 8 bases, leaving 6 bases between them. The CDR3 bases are TGCAGTGCTAGAGTGAGGGATGAGCAGTTCTTC. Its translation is CSARVRDEQFF.

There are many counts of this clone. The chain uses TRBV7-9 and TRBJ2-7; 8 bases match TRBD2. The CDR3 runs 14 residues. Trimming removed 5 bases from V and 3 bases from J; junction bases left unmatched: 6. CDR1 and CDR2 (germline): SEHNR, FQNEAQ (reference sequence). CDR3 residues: CASSPEGTSYEQYF. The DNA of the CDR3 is TGTGCCAGCAGCCCAGAAGGGACTAGCTACGAGCAGTACTTC.

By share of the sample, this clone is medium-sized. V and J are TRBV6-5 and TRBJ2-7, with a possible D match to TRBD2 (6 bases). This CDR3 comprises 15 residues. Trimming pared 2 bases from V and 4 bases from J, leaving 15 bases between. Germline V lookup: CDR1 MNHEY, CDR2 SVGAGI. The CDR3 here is CASSYGLEGLYEQYF. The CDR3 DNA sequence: TGTGCCAGCAGTTACGGGCTGGAGGGATTATACGAGCAGTACTTC.

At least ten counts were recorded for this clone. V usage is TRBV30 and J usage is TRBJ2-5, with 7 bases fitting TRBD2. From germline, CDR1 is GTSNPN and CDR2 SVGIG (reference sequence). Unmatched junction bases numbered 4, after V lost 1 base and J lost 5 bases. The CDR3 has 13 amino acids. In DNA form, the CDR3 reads TGTGCCTGGAGTGGCGGGAGCGGCGAGACCCAGTACTTC. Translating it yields CAWSGGSGETQYF.

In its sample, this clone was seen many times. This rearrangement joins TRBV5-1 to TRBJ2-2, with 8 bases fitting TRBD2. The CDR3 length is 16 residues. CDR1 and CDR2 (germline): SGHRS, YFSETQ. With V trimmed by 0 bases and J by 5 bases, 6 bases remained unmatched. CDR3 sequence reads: CASSLAGGVWTGELFF. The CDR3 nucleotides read TGCGCCAGCAGCTTGGCCGGGGGGGTTTGGACCGGGGAGCTGTTTTTT.

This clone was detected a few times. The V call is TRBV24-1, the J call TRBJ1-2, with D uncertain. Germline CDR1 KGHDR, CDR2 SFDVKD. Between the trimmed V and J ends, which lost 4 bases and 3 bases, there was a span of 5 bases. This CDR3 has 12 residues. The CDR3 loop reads CATSERDYGYTF. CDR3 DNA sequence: TGTGCCACCAGTGAACGAGACTATGGCTACACCTTC.

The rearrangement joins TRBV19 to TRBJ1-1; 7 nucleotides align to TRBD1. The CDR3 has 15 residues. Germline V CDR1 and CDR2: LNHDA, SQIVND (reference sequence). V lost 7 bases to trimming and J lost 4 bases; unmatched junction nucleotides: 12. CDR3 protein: CASTKGTVPSTEAFF. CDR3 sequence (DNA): TGTGCCAGTACCAAGGGGACAGTCCCAAGCACTGAAGCTTTCTTT.

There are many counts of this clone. CDR3 DNA: TGTGCCAGCAGTTTACCCCTAGCGGGGGCACAAGAGACCCAGTACTTC. Its translation is CASSLPLAGAQETQYF. The V gene is TRBV28, the J gene TRBJ2-5, with 10 bases aligning to TRBD2. The CDR3 length is 16 residues. With 2 bases clipped from V and 2 bases from J, the junction kept 5 bases outside the gene matches. CDR1 is MDHEN and CDR2 is SYDVKM in the germline V gene.